This TCR beta chain was recovered during a study of T cell repertoires in aging, cancer and after chemotherapy (dated by TCRdb to about 2019). Some background on the complete study: Donors spanned six age groups from 30 or younger to 70 or older, with at least three individuals per group. A cohort of 218 cancer patients (approximately 91 with hematological and around 130 with solid cancers) was assembled, and 95 to 100 healthy donors were included as a reference group. To look at immunoaging and at how T cells reconstitute after chemotherapy, the study profiled TCR beta repertoires in peripheral blood from both healthy donors and cancer patients. In the hematological group, paired pre- and post-chemotherapy samples were obtained from chronic lymphocytic leukemia patients treated with fludarabine- or bendamustine-based regimens. In total, the full dataset held 10 million or so TCR reads. Points the paper makes about the study in general: In healthy donors, the decline in TCR diversity with age was mainly explained by loss of richness, whereas in cancer patients loss of evenness was also found to contribute. In both cancer cohorts, median generation probability rose over the chemotherapy interval, which suggests that the repertoire was reconstituted through rebound thymic output. Lymphoid organ infiltration was present in hematological cancer patients, and this infiltration may itself impair thymic emigration or peripheral T cell expansion. Compared with age-matched healthy donors, untreated patients with hematological or solid cancers had significantly lower TCR diversity and higher clonality in blood. The authors noted that the repertoire data do not allow conclusions about immunological memory after chemotherapy.

With regard to this clonotype: Its antigen is not yet known. Base-call qualities are not available, and no considerably larger clone is one nucleotide away.

Instead of sorted cells or RNA, genomic DNA extracted from peripheral blood served as the source for amplifying TCR beta rearrangements. Including cysteine and phenylalanine, the CDR3 has 17 amino acids. The entry retains the CDR3 DNA only, 51 bases that are in frame from base 1. V and J are truncated by 5 bases and 0 bases respectively, leaving an intervening sequence of 20 bases. Per the germline V gene (reference sequence), DFQATT is the CDR1 and SNEGSKA is the CDR2. Using a mixed TRB-A/B primer pool, multiplex touch-down PCR amplified rearranged TRB sequences covering the V, D and J segments. Illumina adapters and sample indices were added to the amplicons in two consecutive PCR reactions performed with Phusion HS II polymerase. The amplicons were purified from gel with the NucleoSpin Gel and PCR Clean-up kit and then assessed with Qubit and an Agilent 2100 Bioanalyzer. The libraries were sequenced on an Illumina MiSeq with 600-cycle, single-indexed, paired-end runs. As for the original processing: TRB sequences were processed with MiXCR versions 2.12 and 3.0.5. Each unique CDR3 nucleotide sequence counted as one clone, and only productive sequences with at least two reads were retained. The repertoire metrics were Shannon diversity, evenness, clonality (calculated as one minus evenness), and diversity profiles parameterized by alpha from 0 to 5. The IGoR algorithm was used to calculate generation probabilities for clones in the paired samples taken before and after chemotherapy. TCRdb reanalyzed the raw reads on its own, using fastp at Q25 for trimming and MiXCR for clone calling, and kept in-frame beta chains. All rows with the same CDR3 protein become a single entry with the most common DNA and genes. These V and J calls derive from TCRdb rather than the authors' analysis. A total of roughly 3,000 distinct CDR3 sequences appear in this sample, 20% to 25% of them only once. The top ten hold roughly a fifth of the sample.

This receptor was obtained from a human donor with a blood cancer. This sequence uses TRBV20-1 and TRBJ2-1; TRBD2 is a possible D gene, resting on 6 matching bases. The sample consisted of blood. The CDR3 sequence is CSAHDRGRGSSYNEQFF. The DNA sequence is given as TGCAGTGCTCACGATAGGGGCCGGGGGAGCTCCTACAATGAGCAGTTCTTC.